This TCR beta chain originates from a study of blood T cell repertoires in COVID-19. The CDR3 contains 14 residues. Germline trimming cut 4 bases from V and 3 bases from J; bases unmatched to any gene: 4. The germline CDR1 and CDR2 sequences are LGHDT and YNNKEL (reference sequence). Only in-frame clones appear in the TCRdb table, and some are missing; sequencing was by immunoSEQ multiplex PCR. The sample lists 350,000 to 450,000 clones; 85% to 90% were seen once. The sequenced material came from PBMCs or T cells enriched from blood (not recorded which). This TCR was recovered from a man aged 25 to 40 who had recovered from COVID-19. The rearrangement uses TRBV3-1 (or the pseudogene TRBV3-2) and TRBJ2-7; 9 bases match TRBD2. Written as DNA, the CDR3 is TGTGCCAGCAGCCTGACTAGCGGTAACTACGAGCAGTACTTC. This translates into CASSLTSGNYEQYF.